The 26 T cell receptor beta chains reported below all come from one sample, sequenced in a study of blood T cell repertoires in COVID-19. Using immunoSEQ multiplex PCR, the repertoire was profiled, and TCRdb retains in-frame clones only, with some absent. The sample records roughly 250,000 clones, approximately 85% being singletons. Material for sequencing was peripheral blood. These receptors were taken from a woman aged 70-85 years with acute or convalescent COVID-19.

The chain combines TRBV10-2 with TRBJ1-5; 7 bases agree with TRBD1. The CDR3 totals 14 residues. Trimming cost V 9 bases and J 7 bases; bases outside gene matches: 12. The V gene's germline CDR1 is WSHSY and CDR2 SAAADI. The CDR3 loop is CASTRDSDRQPQHF. The CDR3 DNA sequence: TGCGCCAGTACCCGGGACAGCGACAGGCAGCCCCAGCATTTT.

This sequence joins TRBV27 and TRBJ2-7; TRBD1 might be the D (6 bases). The CDR3 is 14 amino acids. Trimming removed 4 bases at V and 2 bases at J, with 12 bases between. Germline-derived CDR1 and CDR2 are MNHEY and SMNVEV (reference sequence). The CDR3 DNA is TGTGCCAGCAGTTCAGGACAGTTAACCTACGAGCAGTACTTC. It codes for CASSSGQLTYEQYF.

This rearrangement joins TRBV11-2 to TRBJ1-2; D is uncertain. Looked up from germline, CDR1 is SGHAT and CDR2 is FQNNGV. Deletions cut 5 bases from V and 3 bases from J, with 22 bases between. The CDR3 consists of 17 residues. CDR3: CASSITIPRRGDYGYTF. The CDR3 nucleotides read TGTGCCAGCAGCATCACGATTCCACGACGAGGCGACTATGGCTACACCTTC. Drawing the rest from reference TRBV11-2 and TRBJ1-2, the complete variable domain is EAGVAQSPRYKIIEKRQSVAFWCNPISGHATLYWYQQILGQGPKLLIQFQNNGVVDDSQLPKDRFSAERLKGVDSTLKIQPAKLEDSAVYLCASSITIPRRGDYGYTFGSGTRLTVV.

The chain joins TRBV11-1 to TRBJ2-5; D remains unclear. The CDR3 covers 15 residues. V lost 5 bases, J lost 3 bases, and 16 bases lay in between. Looked up from germline, CDR1 is SGHAT and CDR2 is FQDESV (reference sequence). The CDR3 bases are TGTGCCAGCAGCCCCTCTATTGGTCGGGAAGAGACCCAGTACTTC. This codes for CASSPSIGREETQYF.

This chain links TRBV5-4 with TRBJ1-4, with TRBD1 matching over 8 bases. The V gene's germline CDR1 is SGHNT and CDR2 YYREEE (reference sequence). This CDR3 spans 15 amino acids. V trimming: 4 bases; J trimming: 6 bases; junction bases outside the gene matches: 8. CDR3 nucleotide sequence: TGTGCCAGCAGCACCTGGACAGGGAAATATGAAAAACTGTTTTTT. Encoded protein: CASSTWTGKYEKLFF.

The chain is built from TRBV11-2 and TRBJ2-1, with 7 bases aligning to TRBD2. The CDR3 runs to 18 residues. CDR1 is SGHAT, CDR2 FQNNGV, per germline. J gave up 4 bases and V 3 bases, and 15 bases lay outside the gene matches. The CDR3 here is CASSLLTRGSRSYNEQFF. The CDR3 DNA sequence: TGTGCCAGCAGCTTGCTAACGCGGGGGTCCCGCTCTTACAATGAGCAGTTCTTC.

This rearrangement joins TRBV4-3 to TRBJ2-1; 8 nucleotides match TRBD1. CDR1 LGHNA and CDR2 YSLEER come from the germline V gene. CDR3 length: 14 residues. Trimming took 3 bases from V and 8 from J; bases not matched to a gene: 6. CDR3 in amino acids: CASSQRQGKDEQFF. The DNA of the CDR3 is TGCGCCAGCAGCCAGCGACAGGGGAAAGATGAGCAGTTCTTC.

J is TRBJ1-5 and V is TRBV6-5, with 8 bases lining up with TRBD1. The J segment lost 2 bases and the V segment lost 6 bases, leaving 6 bases of the junction unmatched. In germline, CDR1 is MNHEY, CDR2 SVGAGI. The CDR3 totals 15 residues. CDR3 nucleotides: TGTGCCAGCAGACCAACAGGGGGTGGCAATCAGCCCCAGCATTTT. Protein sequence: CASRPTGGGNQPQHF.

The chain uses TRBV18 and TRBJ1-2, with D perhaps matching TRBD1 (6 bases). CDR3 size: 17 residues. The V gene's germline CDR1 is KGHSH and CDR2 LQKENI. V gave up 3 bases and J gave up 1 base, with 18 bases separating them. CDR3 nucleotides: TGTGCCAGCTCACCTTACAGGGAATTGTACGGTAACTATGGCTACACCTTC. This encodes CASSPYRELYGNYGYTF.

The V call is TRBV5-6, the J call TRBJ1-2; unclear D gene. V lost 1 base, J lost 2 bases, and 6 bases lay in between. The CDR3 contains 13 residues. Germline V lookup: CDR1 SGHDT, CDR2 YYEEEE. Written as DNA, the CDR3 is TGTGCCAGCAGCTTGAGAGCAAACTATGGCTACACCTTC. Amino acid sequence: CASSLRANYGYTF.

This chain connects TRBV11-2 to TRBJ1-2, with D possibly being TRBD1 (5 bases). CDR3 length: 13 residues. V was pared by 3 bases and J by 8 bases, with 13 bases between. From germline, CDR1 is SGHAT and CDR2 FQNNGV. DNA of the CDR3: TGTGCCAGCAGCTTTTCGGGGGTAGTCGGCTACACCTTC. It encodes CASSFSGVVGYTF. Complete variable domain (other parts from reference TRBV11-2 and TRBJ1-2): EAGVAQSPRYKIIEKRQSVAFWCNPISGHATLYWYQQILGQGPKLLIQFQNNGVVDDSQLPKDRFSAERLKGVDSTLKIQPAKLEDSAVYLCASSFSGVVGYTFGSGTRLTVV.

This chain links TRBV11-2 with TRBJ2-6, with 8 bases lining up with TRBD2. The V gene end was trimmed by 1 base and the J gene end by 1 base; junction bases not matched to a gene: 9. CDR1 and CDR2 (germline): SGHAT, FQNNGV. This CDR3 region has 19 residues. This chain's CDR3 is CASSLVGAGLVSGANVLTF. The CDR3 nucleotides read TGTGCCAGCAGCTTAGTAGGGGCGGGACTAGTATCTGGGGCCAACGTCCTGACTTTC. The full variable domain, rest sourced from reference TRBV11-2 and TRBJ2-6, is EAGVAQSPRYKIIEKRQSVAFWCNPISGHATLYWYQQILGQGPKLLIQFQNNGVVDDSQLPKDRFSAERLKGVDSTLKIQPAKLEDSAVYLCASSLVGAGLVSGANVLTFGAGSRLTVL.

CDR3 in amino acids: CATSDQGPNGYTF. In DNA form, the CDR3 reads TGTGCCACCAGTGATCAGGGTCCTAATGGCTACACCTTC. The V gene is TRBV24-1, the J gene TRBJ1-2, with TRBD1 as a possible D gene (5 bases). The CDR3 contains 13 residues. Trimming left V 3 bases short and J 6 bases short, with 10 bases between. CDR1 and CDR2 (germline): KGHDR, SFDVKD.

This clone occurred once. The rearrangement joins TRBV4-2 to TRBJ1-1; TRBD1 might be the D (5 bases). The germline V and J ends were trimmed by 1 base and 1 base, with 10 bases remaining between them. Looked up from germline, CDR1 is LGHNA and CDR2 is YNFKEQ. This CDR3 comprises 15 residues. In DNA, the CDR3 is TGTGCCAGCAGCCAAGTAGCGGGGACGAACACTGAAGCTTTCTTT. Its protein product is CASSQVAGTNTEAFF.

The chain joins TRBV5-1 to TRBJ1-4, with a weak D call TRBD1 (5 bases). This CDR3 comprises 13 residues. V dropped 4 bases and J dropped 5 bases, with 9 bases sitting between them. Germline V gives CDR1 SGHRS, CDR2 YFSETQ. The CDR3 sequence is CASSNRLNEKLFF. The CDR3 coding sequence is TGCGCCAGCAGCAACAGGTTGAATGAAAAACTGTTTTTT.

The rearrangement links TRBV5-6 to TRBJ1-2; tentatively, D is TRBD1 (5 bases). The ends were cut back, 2 bases at V and 2 bases at J, with 7 bases in the middle. Germline V CDR1 and CDR2: SGHDT, YYEEEE. The CDR3 is 13 residues long. In DNA form, the CDR3 reads TGTGCCAGCAGCTTTCCAGGGAACTATGGCTACACCTTC. As protein: CASSFPGNYGYTF.

This chain uses TRBV18 with TRBJ1-1; TRBD1 agrees at 9 bases. V shed 6 bases and J 4 bases; nucleotides not matched to a gene: 15. Germline values: CDR1 KGHSH, CDR2 LQKENI. CDR3 length equals 17 residues. The CDR3 protein is CASSPLGQGMGSTEAFF. For the CDR3, the DNA is TGTGCCAGCTCGCCTTTGGGACAGGGCATGGGGAGCACTGAAGCTTTCTTT.

The chain carries TRBV19 and TRBJ2-2; 9 nucleotides line up with TRBD2. Germline CDR1 and CDR2: LNHDA and SQIVND (reference sequence). The CDR3 loop spans 15 amino acids. V lost 2 bases to trimming and J lost 7 bases; unmatched junction nucleotides: 5. Here the CDR3 reads CASSIIQAGGGELFF. The CDR3 DNA sequence: TGTGCCAGTAGTATAATCCAAGCGGGGGGCGGGGAGCTGTTTTTT.

This clone is a singleton in its sample. This sequence joins TRBV12-3 or TRBV12-4 and TRBJ1-1; 9 bases agree with TRBD1. The CDR3 length is 13 residues. The trim removed 6 bases at V and 5 bases at J, leaving 4 bases unmatched. CDR3 sequence: CASSRDRGTEAFF. CDR3 DNA: TGTGCCAGCAGCAGAGACAGGGGGACTGAAGCTTTCTTT.

This clone was found a few times. The chain couples TRBV27 to TRBJ1-6, with TRBD1 as a possible D gene (5 bases). The ends were cut back, 2 bases at V and 6 bases at J, with 20 bases in the middle. There are 18 residues in the CDR3. Germline CDR1 is MNHEY and CDR2 is SMNVEV (reference sequence). The CDR3 region is CASSLRGSGFVGNSPLHF. In DNA, the CDR3 is TGTGCCAGCAGTTTAAGGGGTTCAGGGTTTGTTGGTAATTCACCCCTCCACTTT.

The V and J genes are TRBV28 and TRBJ1-4; 8 positions agree with TRBD1. Germline lookup yields CDR1 MDHEN and CDR2 SYDVKM. Germline trimming cut 3 bases from V and 7 bases from J; bases unmatched to any gene: 7. CDR3 length: 15 amino acids. The CDR3 loop reads CASSLAQGAVEKLFF. CDR3 sequence (DNA): TGTGCCAGCAGTTTGGCTCAGGGGGCGGTTGAAAAACTGTTTTTT.

This chain joins TRBV4-3 and TRBJ2-7, with 10 bases fitting TRBD1. CDR3 length equals 16 residues. The germline gives CDR1 LGHNA, CDR2 YSLEER. V shed 1 base and J 7 bases; nucleotides not matched to a gene: 10. This CDR3 reads CASSQAPGQGLGEQYF. In DNA form, the CDR3 reads TGCGCCAGCAGCCAAGCGCCGGGACAGGGGTTGGGAGAGCAGTACTTC.

A remark on this clone: In the same sample, other DNA sequences code for this CDR3. Here the CDR3 reads CASSPKTGNYGYTF. The CDR3 DNA reads as TGTGCCAGCTCACCTAAGACGGGGAACTATGGCTACACCTTC. The chain couples TRBV18 to TRBJ1-2; D gene unclear. Germline lookup yields CDR1 KGHSH and CDR2 LQKENI. Trimming shortened V by 3 bases and J by 2 bases, and 10 bases separated the two germline ends. The length of the CDR3 is 14 residues.

This clone was recorded only once. The chain joins TRBV4-1 to TRBJ1-1; no reliable D call. CDR3 length: 14 amino acids. Germline CDR1 is MGHRA and CDR2 is YSYEKL. V lost 0 bases to trimming and J lost 6 bases, with 11 bases between them. For the CDR3, the DNA is TGCGCCAGCAGCCAAGAGAGCGTTAGCTCTGAAGCTTTCTTT. This sequence encodes CASSQESVSSEAFF.

The chain recombines TRBV19 with TRBJ1-4, with D maybe TRBD1 (6 bases). The CDR3 has 15 amino acids. CDR1 is LNHDA and CDR2 is SQIVND in the germline V gene (reference sequence). The V end lost 5 bases, the J end lost 3 bases, and 13 bases lay between the germline ends. CDR3 amino acids: CASSPGGGPNEKLFF. CDR3 DNA: TGTGCCAGTAGTCCGGGGGGCGGTCCTAATGAAAAACTGTTTTTT.

Turning to this clone: The same CDR3 is also encoded by other DNA sequences in this sample. The chain links TRBV12-3 or TRBV12-4 to TRBJ1-2; TRBD1 matches 7 bases. Losses at the gene ends were 4 bases for V and 5 bases for J; bases not matched to a gene: 1. This CDR3 spans 12 amino acids. CDR3: CASSSTGYGYTF. Here the CDR3 DNA reads TGTGCCAGCAGTTCGACAGGGTATGGCTACACCTTC.